The 9 T cell receptor beta chains below were found in one sample sequenced in a study of OX40 agonist ivuxolimab in advanced cancers. Clones were sequenced by immunoSEQ multiplex PCR, and TCRdb holds only the in-frame ones, with some missing. Among more than 80,000 clones, more than 75% were seen once, and the ten largest hold around 1.5%. This material consisted of CD4+ or CD8+ T cells sorted from blood, taken in a trial of the OX40 agonist ivuxolimab. These receptors all stem from an adult with an advanced solid tumor such as melanoma, head and neck, liver or kidney cancer.

The chain carries TRBV6-5 and TRBJ1-2, with TRBD1 matching 8 bases. From germline, CDR1 is MNHEY and CDR2 SVGAGI. The V gene end was trimmed by 6 bases and the J gene end by 4 bases; junction bases not matched to a gene: 10. The CDR3 length is 15 residues. The CDR3 spells CASRPPTGAGYGYTF. The CDR3 nucleotides read TGTGCCAGCAGACCGCCGACAGGGGCCGGCTATGGCTACACCTTC.

The rearrangement links TRBV14 to TRBJ2-5, with 8 positions matching TRBD1. V lost 1 base and J lost 5; bases outside the gene matches: 9. The germline gives CDR1 SGHDN, CDR2 FVKESK. CDR3 length equals 16 residues. The CDR3 DNA sequence: TGTGCCAGCAGCCAAGCCACCGCAGGGGGCCGGGAGACCCAGTACTTC. The encoded protein is CASSQATAGGRETQYF.

The rearrangement uses TRBV12-5 and TRBJ2-3; D gene uncertain. Germline V gene data show CDR1 as LGHNT and CDR2 as FRNRAP. The CDR3 spans 13 residues. Trimming removed 6 bases at V and 3 bases at J, with 10 bases between. In DNA, the CDR3 is TGTGCTAGTGGAAAACAGATTACAGATACGCAGTATTTT. Protein: CASGKQITDTQYF.

This clone came up once. This chain uses TRBV19 with TRBJ2-5; 9 positions agree with TRBD2. CDR3 length: 14 amino acids. CDR1 LNHDA and CDR2 SQIVND come from the germline V gene (reference sequence). Trimming cost V 3 bases and J 3 bases; bases outside gene matches: 2. CDR3 region: CASSIVAGEETQYF. The DNA of the CDR3 is TGTGCCAGTAGTATCGTAGCGGGAGAAGAGACCCAGTACTTC.

The rearrangement uses TRBV14 and TRBJ2-6; TRBD1 aligns across 12 bases. CDR1 is SGHDN, CDR2 FVKESK, per germline. V lost 6 bases to trimming and J lost 0 bases; unmatched junction nucleotides: 15. This CDR3 is built from 21 residues. DNA for the CDR3: TGTGCCAGCAGGCAACCGGGACAGGGGGCCAAAATACCCTCTGGGGCCAACGTCCTGACTTTC. Its protein is CASRQPGQGAKIPSGANVLTF.

The V gene is TRBV19, the J gene TRBJ2-1; the match to TRBD1 covers 7 bases. This CDR3 is built from 14 residues. Trimming at V came to 7 bases and at J to 2 bases, leaving 5 bases not matched to a gene. Germline values: CDR1 LNHDA, CDR2 SQIVND (reference sequence). This CDR3 is CASTQGQTYNEQFF. The CDR3 DNA reads as TGTGCCAGTACCCAGGGACAGACCTACAATGAGCAGTTCTTC.

The CDR3 sequence: CASSSSGLVYNEQFF. The CDR3 DNA reads as TGTGCCAGCAGTTCCTCGGGCCTGGTCTACAATGAGCAGTTCTTC. The chain couples TRBV2 to TRBJ2-1; D remains unclear. The CDR3 has 15 residues. V dropped 5 bases and J dropped 3 bases, with 14 bases sitting between them. Germline V gene lookup returns CDR1 SNHLY and CDR2 FYNNEI.

The chain links TRBV4-2 to TRBJ1-2; D remains unclear. Germline V CDR1 and CDR2: LGHNA, YNFKEQ. V lost 1 base and J lost 1, with 7 bases in between. This CDR3 region has 14 residues. The CDR3 DNA reads TGTGCCAGCAGCCAAGGTACAGTTAACTATGGCTACACCTTC. Amino acids: CASSQGTVNYGYTF.

V usage is TRBV19 and J usage is TRBJ2-2, with 15 bases lining up with TRBD2. This CDR3 region has 18 residues. The germline gives CDR1 LNHDA, CDR2 SQIVND (reference sequence). Trimming removed 7 bases from V and 6 bases from J; junction bases left unmatched: 12. DNA of the CDR3: TGTGCCAGTACTACTCCGGGACTAGCGGGAGGATGGGCCGGGGAGCTGTTTTTT. Translating gives CASTTPGLAGGWAGELFF.